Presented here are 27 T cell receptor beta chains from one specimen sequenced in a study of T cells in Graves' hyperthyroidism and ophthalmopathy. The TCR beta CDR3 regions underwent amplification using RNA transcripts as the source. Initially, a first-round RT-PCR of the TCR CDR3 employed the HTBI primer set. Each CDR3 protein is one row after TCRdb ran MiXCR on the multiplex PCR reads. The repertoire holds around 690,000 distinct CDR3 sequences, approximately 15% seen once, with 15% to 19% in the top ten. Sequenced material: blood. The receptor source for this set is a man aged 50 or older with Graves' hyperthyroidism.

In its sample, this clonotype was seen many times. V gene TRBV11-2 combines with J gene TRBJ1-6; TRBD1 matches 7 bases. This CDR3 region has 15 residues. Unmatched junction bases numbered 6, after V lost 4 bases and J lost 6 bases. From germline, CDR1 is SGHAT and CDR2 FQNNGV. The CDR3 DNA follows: TGTGCCAGCAGCTCCCGGGACAGAATTAATTCACCCCTCCACTTT. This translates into CASSSRDRINSPLHF.

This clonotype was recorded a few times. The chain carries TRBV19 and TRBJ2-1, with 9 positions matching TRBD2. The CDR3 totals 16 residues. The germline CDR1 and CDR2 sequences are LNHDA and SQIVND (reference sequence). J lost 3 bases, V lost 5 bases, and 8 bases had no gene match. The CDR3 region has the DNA TGTGCCAGTAGTGTACCTAGCGGGGTGGGCTACAATGAGCAGTTCTTC. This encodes CASSVPSGVGYNEQFF.

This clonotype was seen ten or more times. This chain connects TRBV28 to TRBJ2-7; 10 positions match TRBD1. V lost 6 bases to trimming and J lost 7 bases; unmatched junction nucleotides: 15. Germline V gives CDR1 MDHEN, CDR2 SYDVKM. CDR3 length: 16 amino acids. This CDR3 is CASSLLWGQGTREQYF. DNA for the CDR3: TGTGCCAGCAGCCTACTATGGGGACAGGGGACGCGAGAGCAGTACTTC. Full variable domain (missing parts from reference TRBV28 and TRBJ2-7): DVKVTQSSRYLVKRTGEKVFLECVQDMDHENMFWYRQDPGLGLRLIYFSYDVKMKEKGDIPEGYSVSREKKERFSLILESASTNQTSMYLCASSLLWGQGTREQYFGPGTRLTVT.

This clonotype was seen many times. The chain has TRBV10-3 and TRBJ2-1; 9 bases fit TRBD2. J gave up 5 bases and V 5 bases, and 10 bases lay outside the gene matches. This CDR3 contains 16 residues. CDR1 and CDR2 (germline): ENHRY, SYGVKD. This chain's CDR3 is CAISTIAGLAHNEQFF. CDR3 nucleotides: TGTGCCATCAGTACCATCGCGGGACTAGCCCACAATGAGCAGTTCTTC.

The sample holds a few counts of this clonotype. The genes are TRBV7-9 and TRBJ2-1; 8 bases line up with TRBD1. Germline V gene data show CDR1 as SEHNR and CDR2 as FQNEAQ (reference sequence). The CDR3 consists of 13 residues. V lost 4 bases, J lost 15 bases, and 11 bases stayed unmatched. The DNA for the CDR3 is TGTGCCAGCAGCTCCTCATCCGGGACAGGTCTGTTCTTC. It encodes CASSSSSGTGLFF.

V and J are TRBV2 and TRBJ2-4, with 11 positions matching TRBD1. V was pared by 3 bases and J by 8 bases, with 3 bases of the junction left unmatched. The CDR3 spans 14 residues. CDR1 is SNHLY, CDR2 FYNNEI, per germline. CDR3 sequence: CASSEDRGLDIQYF. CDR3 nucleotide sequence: TGTGCCAGCAGTGAGGACAGGGGGCTCGACATTCAGTACTTC.

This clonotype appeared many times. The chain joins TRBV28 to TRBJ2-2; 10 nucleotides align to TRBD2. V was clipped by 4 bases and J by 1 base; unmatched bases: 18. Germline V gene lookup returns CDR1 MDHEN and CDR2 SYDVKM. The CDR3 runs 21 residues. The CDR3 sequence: CASSYIIKASGSNLNTGELFF. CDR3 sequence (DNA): TGTGCCAGCAGTTACATAATAAAGGCTAGCGGGAGCAACTTGAACACCGGGGAGCTGTTTTTT.

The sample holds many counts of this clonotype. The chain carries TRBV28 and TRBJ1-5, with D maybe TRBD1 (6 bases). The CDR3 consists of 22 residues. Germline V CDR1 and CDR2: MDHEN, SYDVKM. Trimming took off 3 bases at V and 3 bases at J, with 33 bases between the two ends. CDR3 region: CASSFKRNGGLSRPPLNQPQHF. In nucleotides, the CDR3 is TGTGCCAGCAGTTTTAAACGGAATGGGGGCTTGTCTAGACCACCACTCAATCAGCCCCAGCATTTT.

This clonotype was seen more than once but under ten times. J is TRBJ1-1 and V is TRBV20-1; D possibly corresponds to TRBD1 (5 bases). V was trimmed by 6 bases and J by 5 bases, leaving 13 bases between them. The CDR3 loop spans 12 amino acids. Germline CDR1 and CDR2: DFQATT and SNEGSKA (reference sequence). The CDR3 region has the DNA TGCAGTGCACGTGACAGCACAACTGAAGCTTTCTTT. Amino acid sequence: CSARDSTTEAFF.

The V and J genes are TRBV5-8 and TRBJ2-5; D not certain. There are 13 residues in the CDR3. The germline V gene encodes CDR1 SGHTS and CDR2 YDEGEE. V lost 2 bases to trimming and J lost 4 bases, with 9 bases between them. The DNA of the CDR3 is TGTGCCAGCAGCTTTGGTTCGTCAGAGACCCAGTACTTC. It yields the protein CASSFGSSETQYF.

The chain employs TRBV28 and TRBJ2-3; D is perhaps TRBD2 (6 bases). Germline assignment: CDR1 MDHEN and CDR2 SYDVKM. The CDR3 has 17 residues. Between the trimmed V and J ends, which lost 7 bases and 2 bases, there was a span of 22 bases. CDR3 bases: TGTGCCAGCACGGGGCCCTATGGCAGGGAGGACACAGATACGCAGTATTTT. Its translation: CASTGPYGREDTDTQYF.

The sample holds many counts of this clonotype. The CDR3 nucleotides read TGTGCCAGCAGTGTGCGGGCCCCACGCGACACCGGGGAGCTGTTTTTT. The encoded protein is CASSVRAPRDTGELFF. The V gene is TRBV2, the J gene TRBJ2-2, with D perhaps matching TRBD2 (5 bases). Trimming stripped 4 bases from V and 3 bases from J, with 15 bases between. Per germline, CDR1 SNHLY and CDR2 FYNNEI. The CDR3 has 16 residues.

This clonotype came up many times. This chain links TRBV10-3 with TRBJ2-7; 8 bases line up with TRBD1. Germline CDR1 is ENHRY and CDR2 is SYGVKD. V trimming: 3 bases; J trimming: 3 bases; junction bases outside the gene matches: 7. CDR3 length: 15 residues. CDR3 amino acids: CAISEVQGAIYEQYF. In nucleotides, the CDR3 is TGTGCCATCAGTGAAGTGCAGGGGGCCATCTACGAGCAGTACTTC.

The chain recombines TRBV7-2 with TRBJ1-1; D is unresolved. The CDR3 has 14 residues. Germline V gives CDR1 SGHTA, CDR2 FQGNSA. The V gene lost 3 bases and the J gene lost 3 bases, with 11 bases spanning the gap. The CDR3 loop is CASSFINGYTEAFF. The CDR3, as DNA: TGTGCCAGCAGCTTTATAAACGGGTACACTGAAGCTTTCTTT. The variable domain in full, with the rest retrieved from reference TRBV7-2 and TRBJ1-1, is GAGVSQSPSNKVTEKGKDVELRCDPISGHTALYWYRQSLGQGLEFLIYFQGNSAPDKSGLPSDRFSAERTGGSVSTLTIQRTQQEDSAVYLCASSFINGYTEAFFGQGTRLTVV.

As DNA, the CDR3 is TGTGCCAGCACGGACGGGGCGAACTATGGCTACACCTTC. Its protein is CASTDGANYGYTF. The chain employs TRBV28 and TRBJ1-2, with D tentatively TRBD1 (5 bases). The V end lost 7 bases, the J end lost 2 bases, and 11 bases lay between the germline ends. CDR1 and CDR2 from the germline V gene are MDHEN and SYDVKM. The length of the CDR3 is 13 residues.

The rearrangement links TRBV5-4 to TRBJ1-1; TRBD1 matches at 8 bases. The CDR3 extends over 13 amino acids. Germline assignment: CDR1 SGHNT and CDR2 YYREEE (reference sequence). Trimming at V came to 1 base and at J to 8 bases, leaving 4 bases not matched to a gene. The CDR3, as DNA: TGTGCCAGCAGCTTGTCTCAGGGGGCCGAAGCTTTCTTT. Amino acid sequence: CASSLSQGAEAFF.

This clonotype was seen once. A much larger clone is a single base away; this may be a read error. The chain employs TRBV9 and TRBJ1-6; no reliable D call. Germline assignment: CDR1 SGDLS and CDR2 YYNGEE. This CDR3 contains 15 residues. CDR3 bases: TGTGCCAGCAGCGTAGTAGAGGGAGGGAATTTACCCCTCCACTTT. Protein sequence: CASSVVEGGNLPLHF.

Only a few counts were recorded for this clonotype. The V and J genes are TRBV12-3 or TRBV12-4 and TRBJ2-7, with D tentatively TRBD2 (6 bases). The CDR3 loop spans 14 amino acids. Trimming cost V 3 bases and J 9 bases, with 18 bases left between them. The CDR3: CASSFGTGVFGQYF. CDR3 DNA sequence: TGTGCCAGCAGTTTCGGGACTGGGGTCTTCGGGCAGTACTTC.

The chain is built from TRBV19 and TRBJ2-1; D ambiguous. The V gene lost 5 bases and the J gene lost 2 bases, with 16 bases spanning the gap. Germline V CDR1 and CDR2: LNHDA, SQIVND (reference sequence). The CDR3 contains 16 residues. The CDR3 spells CASSGRLELPYNEQFF. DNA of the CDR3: TGTGCCAGTAGTGGACGCCTGGAACTCCCCTACAATGAGCAGTTCTTC.

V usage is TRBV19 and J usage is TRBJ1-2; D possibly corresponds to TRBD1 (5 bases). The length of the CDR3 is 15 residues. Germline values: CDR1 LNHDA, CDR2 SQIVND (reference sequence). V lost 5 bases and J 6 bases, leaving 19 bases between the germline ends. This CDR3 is CASSLDARWGDGYTF. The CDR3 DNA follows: TGTGCCAGTAGTCTCGACGCACGGTGGGGGGATGGCTACACCTTC. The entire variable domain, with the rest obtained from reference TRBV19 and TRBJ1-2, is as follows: DGGITQSPKYLFRKEGQNVTLSCEQNLNHDAMYWYRQDPGQGLRLIYYSQIVNDFQKGDIAEGYSVSREKKESFPLTVTSAQKNPTAFYLCASSLDARWGDGYTFGSGTRLTVV.

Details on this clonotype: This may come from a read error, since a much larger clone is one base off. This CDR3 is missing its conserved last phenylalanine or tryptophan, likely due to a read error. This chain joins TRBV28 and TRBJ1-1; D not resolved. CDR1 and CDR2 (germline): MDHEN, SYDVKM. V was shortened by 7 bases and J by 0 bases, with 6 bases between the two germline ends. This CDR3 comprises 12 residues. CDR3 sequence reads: CASNSMNTEAFS. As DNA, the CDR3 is TGTGCCAGCAATTCGATGAACACTGAAGCTTTCTCT.

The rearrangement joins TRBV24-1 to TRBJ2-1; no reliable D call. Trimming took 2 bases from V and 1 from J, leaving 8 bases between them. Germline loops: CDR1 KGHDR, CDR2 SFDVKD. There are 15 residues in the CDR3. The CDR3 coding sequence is TGTGCCACCAGTGATTCAAGGGATTCCTACAATGAGCAGTTCTTC. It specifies CATSDSRDSYNEQFF.

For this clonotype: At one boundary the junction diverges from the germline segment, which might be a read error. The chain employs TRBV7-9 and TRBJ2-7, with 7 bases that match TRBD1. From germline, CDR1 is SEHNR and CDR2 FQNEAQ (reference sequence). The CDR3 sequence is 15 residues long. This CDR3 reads CASSGAGTVFYEKYF. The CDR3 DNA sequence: TGTGCCAGCAGCGGAGCCGGGACAGTTTTCTACGAGAAGTACTTC.

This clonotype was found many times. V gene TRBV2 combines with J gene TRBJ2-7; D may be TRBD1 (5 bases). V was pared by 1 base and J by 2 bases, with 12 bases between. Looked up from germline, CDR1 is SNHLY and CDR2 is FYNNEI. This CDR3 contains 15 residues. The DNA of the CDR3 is TGTGCCAGCAGTGAAGAAACAGGCGTTGCCTACGAGCAGTACTTC. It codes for CASSEETGVAYEQYF.

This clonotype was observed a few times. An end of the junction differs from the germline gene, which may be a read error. The CDR3: CASSLFVSGSSYNEQSF. CDR3 sequence (DNA): TGTGCCAGCAGCCTCTTCGTAAGCGGGAGTTCCTACAATGAGCAGTCCTTC. This chain links TRBV9 with TRBJ2-1; 8 nucleotides line up with TRBD2. This CDR3 comprises 17 residues. CDR1 SGDLS and CDR2 YYNGEE come from the germline V gene.

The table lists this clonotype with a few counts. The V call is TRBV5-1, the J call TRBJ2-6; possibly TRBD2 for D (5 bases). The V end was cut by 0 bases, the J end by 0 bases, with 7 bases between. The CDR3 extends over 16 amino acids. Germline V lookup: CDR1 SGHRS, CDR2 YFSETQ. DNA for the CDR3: TGCGCCAGCAGCTTGGGGGAGATCTCTGGGGCCAACGTCCTGACTTTC. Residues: CASSLGEISGANVLTF.

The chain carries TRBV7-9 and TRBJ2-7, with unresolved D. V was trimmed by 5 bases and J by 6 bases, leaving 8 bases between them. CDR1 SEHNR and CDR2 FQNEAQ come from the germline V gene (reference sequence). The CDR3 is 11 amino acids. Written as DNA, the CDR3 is TGTGCCAGCAGCGCCGCAGGCGAGCAGTACTTC. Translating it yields CASSAAGEQYF. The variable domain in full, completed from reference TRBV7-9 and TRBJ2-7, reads DTGVSQNPRHKITKRGQNVTFRCDPISEHNRLYWYRQTLGQGPEFLTYFQNEAQLEKSRLLSDRFSAERPKGSFSTLEIQRTEQGDSAMYLCASSAAGEQYFGPGTRLTVT.